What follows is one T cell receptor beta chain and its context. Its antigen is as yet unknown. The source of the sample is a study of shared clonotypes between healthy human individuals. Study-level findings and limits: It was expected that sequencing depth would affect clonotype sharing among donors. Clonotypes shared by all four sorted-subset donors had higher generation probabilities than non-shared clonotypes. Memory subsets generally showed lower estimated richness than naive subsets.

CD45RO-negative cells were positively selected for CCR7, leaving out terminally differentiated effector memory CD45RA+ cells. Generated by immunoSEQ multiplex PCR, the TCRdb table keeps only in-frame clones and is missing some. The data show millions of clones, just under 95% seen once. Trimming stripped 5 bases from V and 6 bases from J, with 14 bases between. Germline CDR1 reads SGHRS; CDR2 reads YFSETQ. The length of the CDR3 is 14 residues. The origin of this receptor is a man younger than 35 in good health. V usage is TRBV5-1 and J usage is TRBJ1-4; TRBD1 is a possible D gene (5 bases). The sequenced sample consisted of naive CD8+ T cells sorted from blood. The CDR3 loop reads CASRMVGVDEKLFF. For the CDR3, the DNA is TGCGCCAGCAGGATGGTGGGGGTTGATGAAAAACTGTTTTTT.